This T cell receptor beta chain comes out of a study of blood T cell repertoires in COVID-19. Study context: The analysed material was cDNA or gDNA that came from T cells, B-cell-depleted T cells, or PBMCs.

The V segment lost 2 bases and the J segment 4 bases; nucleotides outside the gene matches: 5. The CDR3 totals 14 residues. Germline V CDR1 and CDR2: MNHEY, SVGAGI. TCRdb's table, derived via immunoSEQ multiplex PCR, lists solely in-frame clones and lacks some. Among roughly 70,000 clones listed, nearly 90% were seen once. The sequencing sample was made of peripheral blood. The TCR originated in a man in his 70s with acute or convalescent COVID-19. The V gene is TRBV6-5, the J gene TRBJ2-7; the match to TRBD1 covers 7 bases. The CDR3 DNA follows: TGTGCCAGCAGTTACCGGACAGGCGGTTACGAGCAGTACTTC. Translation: CASSYRTGGYEQYF.